Below, 13 T cell receptor beta chains from the same sample are listed, as sequenced in a study of shared clonotypes between healthy human individuals. Method: immunoSEQ multiplex PCR; TCRdb's copy keeps in-frame clones and lacks some. The sample holds more than 400,000 clones, around 73% seen once. The material sequenced was PBMCs. All receptors come from a woman in her thirties or forties in good health. Some clones in this sample may be carry-over from other donors' samples.

V gene TRBV6-5 combines with J gene TRBJ2-1; D gene ambiguous. Germline CDR1 is MNHEY and CDR2 is SVGAGI. V was shortened by 4 bases and J by 6 bases, with 7 bases between the two germline ends. The CDR3 sequence is 12 residues long. The CDR3 protein is CASSSTGNEQFF. CDR3 bases: TGTGCCAGCAGTTCTACGGGCAATGAGCAGTTCTTC.

This clone was counted between two and nine times. The identical CDR3 is also encoded by other nucleotide sequences in the sample. The V gene is TRBV7-7, the J gene TRBJ1-1; TRBD1 is a possible D gene (6 bases). Between the trimmed V and J ends, which lost 1 base and 3 bases, there was a span of 6 bases. Per the germline V gene, CDR1 is SSHAT and CDR2 is FNYEAQ (reference sequence). The CDR3 runs 13 residues. The CDR3 DNA follows: TGTGCCAGCAGCTTAGACAGGGACACTGAAGCTTTCTTT. Its translation: CASSLDRDTEAFF.

This chain joins TRBV7-9 and TRBJ1-2, with a possible D match to TRBD1 (5 bases). Deletions cut 2 bases from V and 6 bases from J, with 13 bases between. Germline V gene sequence: CDR1 SEHNR, CDR2 FQNEAQ (reference sequence). The CDR3 is 14 amino acids. CDR3 coding DNA: TGTGCCAGCAGCTTACCCGGAGGGGTGGATGGCTACACCTTC. Its translation is CASSLPGGVDGYTF.

This clone has only one observation. In DNA form, the CDR3 reads TGTGCCAGTAGTATGCATAGCGGGAGTAGCACAGATACGCAGTATTTT. This codes for CASSMHSGSSTDTQYF. This chain uses TRBV19 with TRBJ2-3, with 9 bases lining up with TRBD2. V shed 3 bases and J 0 bases; nucleotides not matched to a gene: 4. The CDR3 is made up of 16 amino acids. The germline V gene encodes CDR1 LNHDA and CDR2 SQIVND (reference sequence).

The chain joins TRBV5-1 to TRBJ1-2; the D is unclear. CDR1 is SGHRS and CDR2 is YFSETQ in the germline V gene. The CDR3 has 14 residues. V lost 1 base, J lost 4 bases, and 11 bases lay in between. CDR3 in DNA: TGCGCCAGCAGCTTGTACGGGAAGGGCTATGGCTACACCTTC. Translated, it gives CASSLYGKGYGYTF.

The chain carries TRBV11-2 and TRBJ1-4, with 8 bases matching TRBD1. Germline V gene lookup returns CDR1 SGHAT and CDR2 FQNNGV. V dropped 1 base and J dropped 6; count of bases not matched to a gene: 10. The CDR3 has 17 amino acids. CDR3 region: CASSLGVLGQGYEKLFF. DNA of the CDR3: TGTGCCAGCAGCTTAGGGGTGCTCGGACAGGGTTATGAAAAACTGTTTTTT.

This chain links TRBV7-2 with TRBJ2-2, with D possibly matching TRBD1 (6 bases). The CDR3 is 16 residues long. V was trimmed by 4 bases and J by 0 bases, leaving 12 bases between them. Germline loops: CDR1 SGHTA, CDR2 FQGNSA. This CDR3 is CASSWGPATNTGELFF. CDR3 in DNA: TGTGCCAGCAGCTGGGGGCCGGCGACGAACACCGGGGAGCTGTTTTTT.

This chain connects TRBV7-9 to TRBJ1-1; D possibly corresponds to TRBD1 (5 bases). The V and J ends lost 4 bases and 5 bases respectively, with 14 bases between them. CDR1 is SEHNR and CDR2 is FQNEAQ in the germline V gene (reference sequence). The CDR3 is 14 amino acids. The CDR3 reads CASSYTDRGTEAFF. The CDR3 coding sequence is TGTGCCAGCAGCTACACAGACCGGGGGACTGAAGCTTTCTTT.

The chain is built from TRBV11-1 and TRBJ2-4; possible D gene TRBD1, 5 bases. The V gene's germline CDR1 is SGHAT and CDR2 FQDESV (reference sequence). V lost 5 bases to trimming and J lost 0 bases, with 8 bases between them. The CDR3 consists of 14 residues. Here the CDR3 DNA reads TGTGCCAGCAGCCCGACAGAAGCCAAAAACATTCAGTACTTC. It translates to CASSPTEAKNIQYF.

This rearrangement joins TRBV5-1 to TRBJ2-3; D is unclear. The length of the CDR3 is 13 residues. Germline CDR1 is SGHRS and CDR2 is YFSETQ. V was cut by 4 bases and J by 4 bases, with 10 bases left in between. The CDR3 nucleotides read TGCGCCAGCAGCCTCGCCCCGCCAGATACGCAGTATTTT. Translation: CASSLAPPDTQYF.

This chain connects TRBV7-9 to TRBJ2-1, with TRBD2 identical over 14 bases. Germline V lookup: CDR1 SEHNR, CDR2 FQNEAQ (reference sequence). This CDR3 is built from 16 residues. The ends lost 5 bases at V and 9 bases at J; junction bases unmatched: 9. CDR3 nucleotides: TGTGCCAGCAGCCCCCGGGGACTAGCGGGAGCAGGTGAGCAGTTCTTC. Its protein is CASSPRGLAGAGEQFF.

The chain uses TRBV7-2 and TRBJ2-1, with TRBD2 matching over 11 bases. The germline CDR1 and CDR2 sequences are SGHTA and FQGNSA. With 2 bases clipped from V and 9 bases from J, the junction kept 6 bases outside the gene matches. This CDR3 has 15 residues. CDR3: CASSLLTSGMGEQFF. CDR3 in DNA: TGTGCCAGCAGCTTATTGACTAGCGGGATGGGTGAGCAGTTCTTC.

The J gene is TRBJ1-4, the V gene TRBV19; 11 bases line up with TRBD1. There are 16 residues in the CDR3. V lost 6 bases to trimming and J lost 2 bases; unmatched junction nucleotides: 5. Germline lookup yields CDR1 LNHDA and CDR2 SQIVND (reference sequence). The CDR3: CASRDRGRRTNEKLFF. The CDR3 nucleotides read TGTGCCAGTAGGGACAGGGGGCGAAGGACTAATGAAAAACTGTTTTTT.